This is a list of T cell receptor beta chains from one sample in a study of blood T cell repertoires in COVID-19. Clones were read by immunoSEQ multiplex PCR, and TCRdb kept only the in-frame ones, dropping some. The table shows 250,000 to 300,000 clones, with about nine tenths occurring only once. The specimen sequenced was peripheral blood. The receptors derive from a woman in her thirties with COVID-19, enrolled during active disease. CDR3s include the opening cysteine and the closing phenylalanine or tryptophan. Each record gives: D gene, clone size, V gene, J gene, CDR3 protein, CDR3 DNA. The D gene is left open where the match is weak. Clone size is not always given. Where it is, it says once, few, many or a class for expanded clones.

D gene: TRBD1; clone size: .; V gene: TRBV7-6; J gene: TRBJ1-1; CDR3 protein: CASSRGTGNTEAFF; CDR3 DNA: TGTGCCAGCTCCAGGGGGACAGGGAACACTGAAGCTTTCTTT
D gene: TRBD1; clone size: .; V gene: TRBV20-1; J gene: TRBJ2-7; CDR3 protein: CSASDWTGGSYEQYF; CDR3 DNA: TGCAGTGCTAGTGACTGGACAGGGGGTTCCTACGAGCAGTACTTC
D gene: .; clone size: .; V gene: TRBV5-1; J gene: TRBJ1-1; CDR3 protein: CASSQQSQGRAFF; CDR3 DNA: TGCGCCAGCAGCCAGCAATCACAGGGAAGGGCTTTCTTT
D gene: .; clone size: .; V gene: TRBV7-9; J gene: TRBJ2-5; CDR3 protein: CASSPQGAQYF; CDR3 DNA: TGTGCCAGCAGCCCACAGGGTGCCCAGTACTTC
D gene: TRBD1; clone size: .; V gene: TRBV19; J gene: TRBJ2-7; CDR3 protein: CASSTNSGQGHEQYF; CDR3 DNA: TGTGCCAGTAGTACAAACTCGGGACAGGGACACGAGCAGTACTTC
D gene: .; clone size: .; V gene: TRBV6-6; J gene: TRBJ1-1; CDR3 protein: CASSYSNTNLKAFF; CDR3 DNA: TGTGCCAGCAGTTACTCGAACACTAACCTTAAAGCTTTCTTT
D gene: TRBD2; clone size: once; V gene: TRBV5-4; J gene: TRBJ2-7; CDR3 protein: CASSTQTSGVSYEQYF; CDR3 DNA: TGTGCCAGCAGCACCCAGACTAGCGGTGTCTCCTACGAGCAGTACTTC
D gene: TRBD2; clone size: .; V gene: TRBV18; J gene: TRBJ2-1; CDR3 protein: CASSPGLATNEQFF; CDR3 DNA: TGTGCCAGCTCTCCGGGACTAGCGACCAATGAGCAGTTCTTC
D gene: TRBD1; clone size: once; V gene: TRBV19; J gene: TRBJ2-7; CDR3 protein: CASRRGTGEDEQYF; CDR3 DNA: TGTGCCAGTAGAAGGGGGACAGGGGAAGACGAGCAGTACTTC
D gene: TRBD2; clone size: .; V gene: TRBV9; J gene: TRBJ2-7; CDR3 protein: CASSVSAGKAYEQYF; CDR3 DNA: TGTGCCAGCAGCGTTTCAGCGGGAAAGGCCTACGAGCAGTACTTC
D gene: TRBD2; clone size: few; V gene: TRBV27; J gene: TRBJ2-7; CDR3 protein: CASSLAGGSAYEQYF; CDR3 DNA: TGTGCCAGCAGTTTAGCGGGAGGCTCCGCCTACGAGCAGTACTTC
D gene: .; clone size: .; V gene: TRBV20-1; J gene: TRBJ1-2; CDR3 protein: CSARGPRYTF; CDR3 DNA: TGCAGTGCTAGGGGCCCGCGTTACACCTTC
D gene: TRBD1; clone size: once; V gene: TRBV5-8; J gene: TRBJ1-2; CDR3 protein: CASSLGGQVHYGYTF; CDR3 DNA: TGTGCCAGCAGCTTGGGGGGACAGGTCCACTATGGCTACACCTTC
D gene: .; clone size: .; V gene: TRBV30; J gene: TRBJ2-7; CDR3 protein: CAWSHGGYEQYF; CDR3 DNA: TGTGCCTGGAGTCACGGGGGATACGAGCAGTACTTC
D gene: .; clone size: .; V gene: TRBV28; J gene: TRBJ1-2; CDR3 protein: CASTENRVSGYTF; CDR3 DNA: TGTGCCAGCACCGAAAACAGGGTTTCTGGCTACACCTTC
D gene: .; clone size: .; V gene: TRBV10-1; J gene: TRBJ2-3; CDR3 protein: CASSPREDTQYF; CDR3 DNA: TGCGCCAGCAGTCCTCGGGAAGATACGCAGTATTTT
D gene: .; clone size: .; V gene: TRBV10-3; J gene: TRBJ1-2; CDR3 protein: CAISEGGAGYGYTF; CDR3 DNA: TGTGCCATCAGTGAGGGGGGGGCTGGCTATGGCTACACCTTC
D gene: .; clone size: .; V gene: TRBV5-1; J gene: TRBJ2-1; CDR3 protein: CASSLLGPGSSYNEQFF; CDR3 DNA: TGCGCCAGCAGCTTGTTGGGACCCGGGAGCTCCTACAATGAGCAGTTCTTC
D gene: TRBD2; clone size: .; V gene: TRBV5-1; J gene: TRBJ2-3; CDR3 protein: CASSLVGLAGGGTDTQYF; CDR3 DNA: TGCGCCAGCAGCTTGGTCGGGCTAGCGGGAGGTGGGACAGATACGCAGTATTTT
D gene: .; clone size: .; V gene: TRBV7-2; J gene: TRBJ1-2; CDR3 protein: CASSPRSRYGYTF; CDR3 DNA: TGTGCCAGCAGCCCGCGCTCTCGCTATGGCTACACCTTC
D gene: TRBD2; clone size: .; V gene: TRBV11-2; J gene: TRBJ2-1; CDR3 protein: CASSQLTSGRREQFF; CDR3 DNA: TGTGCCAGCAGCCAACTGACTAGCGGGAGAAGGGAGCAGTTCTTC
D gene: .; clone size: .; V gene: TRBV5-6; J gene: TRBJ2-7; CDR3 protein: CASSSSRTDLNEQYF; CDR3 DNA: TGTGCCAGCAGCTCCTCACGGACGGACTTAAACGAGCAGTACTTC
D gene: .; clone size: once; V gene: TRBV29-1; J gene: TRBJ2-5; CDR3 protein: CSVGGSTGYQETQYF; CDR3 DNA: TGCAGCGTTGGCGGTTCGACAGGCTACCAAGAGACCCAGTACTTC
D gene: .; clone size: .; V gene: TRBV5-4; J gene: TRBJ2-3; CDR3 protein: CASSPRTVSTDTQYF; CDR3 DNA: TGTGCCAGCAGCCCACGGACAGTGAGCACAGATACGCAGTATTTT
D gene: TRBD2; clone size: .; V gene: TRBV27; J gene: TRBJ2-7; CDR3 protein: CASKTSAGLYYEQYF; CDR3 DNA: TGTGCCAGCAAAACTTCAGCGGGACTCTACTACGAGCAGTACTTC
D gene: .; clone size: .; V gene: TRBV7-2; J gene: TRBJ1-3; CDR3 protein: CASIGAGNTIYF; CDR3 DNA: TGTGCCAGCATCGGGGCTGGAAACACCATATATTTT
D gene: .; clone size: .; V gene: TRBV6-5; J gene: TRBJ2-7; CDR3 protein: CASSGLGRGF; CDR3 DNA: TGTGCCAGCAGCGGCCTAGGAAGGGGCTTC
D gene: TRBD1; clone size: .; V gene: TRBV28; J gene: TRBJ2-7; CDR3 protein: CASSRSPGQGFYEQYF; CDR3 DNA: TGTGCCAGCAGTCGCTCGCCGGGACAGGGTTTTTACGAGCAGTACTTC
D gene: TRBD2; clone size: .; V gene: TRBV4-1; J gene: TRBJ2-3; CDR3 protein: CASSQGTSGSVGTDTQYF; CDR3 DNA: TGCGCCAGCAGCCAAGGGACTAGCGGGAGTGTCGGCACAGATACGCAGTATTTT
D gene: .; clone size: .; V gene: TRBV6-1; J gene: TRBJ1-6; CDR3 protein: CASSERRRDSPLHF; CDR3 DNA: TGTGCCAGCAGTGAAAGAAGGAGGGATTCACCCCTCCACTTT
D gene: .; clone size: .; V gene: TRBV21-1; J gene: TRBJ1-5; CDR3 protein: CASSKSRTGGGQPQHF; CDR3 DNA: TGTGCCAGCAGCAAATCAAGGACAGGGGGCGGTCAGCCCCAGCATTTT
D gene: .; clone size: .; V gene: TRBV5-5; J gene: TRBJ2-3; CDR3 protein: CASTPRGDTQYF; CDR3 DNA: TGTGCCAGCACCCCTAGAGGGGATACGCAGTATTTT
D gene: .; clone size: .; V gene: TRBV4-3; J gene: TRBJ2-1; CDR3 protein: CASSQDLNLNNEQFF; CDR3 DNA: TGCGCCAGCAGCCAAGATCTTAACTTGAACAATGAGCAGTTCTTC
D gene: .; clone size: .; V gene: TRBV4-2; J gene: TRBJ2-5; CDR3 protein: CASSPGSRGAQETQYF; CDR3 DNA: TGTGCCAGCAGCCCTGGTTCCAGGGGGGCCCAAGAGACCCAGTACTTC
D gene: .; clone size: .; V gene: TRBV5-4; J gene: TRBJ1-2; CDR3 protein: CASSTELVHYGYTF; CDR3 DNA: TGTGCCAGCAGCACCGAACTGGTCCACTATGGCTACACCTTC